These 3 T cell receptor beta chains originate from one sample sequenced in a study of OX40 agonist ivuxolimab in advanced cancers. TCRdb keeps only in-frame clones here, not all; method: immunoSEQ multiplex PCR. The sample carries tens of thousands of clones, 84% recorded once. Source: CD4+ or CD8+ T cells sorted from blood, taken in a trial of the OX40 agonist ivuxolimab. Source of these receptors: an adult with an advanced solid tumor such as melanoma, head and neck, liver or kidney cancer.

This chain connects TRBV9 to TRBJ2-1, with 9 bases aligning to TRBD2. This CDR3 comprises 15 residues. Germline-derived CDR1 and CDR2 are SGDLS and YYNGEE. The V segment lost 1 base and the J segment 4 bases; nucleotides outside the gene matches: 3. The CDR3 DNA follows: TGTGCCAGCAGCGTAAATAGCGGGGGTTACAATGAGCAGTTCTTC. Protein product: CASSVNSGGYNEQFF.

This CDR3 reads CATRGQGANEQFF. The DNA of the CDR3 is TGTGCCACCAGAGGCCAGGGGGCTAATGAGCAGTTCTTC. V gene TRBV6-1 combines with J gene TRBJ2-1; 8 bases agree with TRBD1. With V trimmed by 10 bases and J by 7 bases, 9 bases remained unmatched. This CDR3 spans 13 amino acids. Germline-derived CDR1 and CDR2 are MNHNS and SASEGT.

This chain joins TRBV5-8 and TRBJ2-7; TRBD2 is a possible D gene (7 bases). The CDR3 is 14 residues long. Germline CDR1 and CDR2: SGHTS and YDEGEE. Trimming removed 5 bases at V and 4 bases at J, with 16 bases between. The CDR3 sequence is CASRRGGGLYEQYF. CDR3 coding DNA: TGTGCCAGCAGAAGGGGCGGGGGCTTGTACGAGCAGTACTTC.